The rows below give T cell receptor beta chains drawn from one sample of a study of a mutant IDH1 vaccine in newly diagnosed glioma. Clones were sequenced by immunoSEQ multiplex PCR, and TCRdb holds only the in-frame ones, with some missing. In the table there are 52,000 or so clones, 80% of which are singletons. These receptors' targets are unknown. This specimen was PBMCs, taken from a glioma patient whose treatment included an IDH1 peptide vaccine. These receptors were taken from a middle-aged man with glioma. CDR3s include the opening cysteine and the closing phenylalanine or tryptophan. Fields, in order: V gene, clone size, D gene, J gene, CDR3 DNA, CDR3 protein. A D gene is named only where the DNA matches it firmly. Size values are once, few and many counts, or a class for expanded clones, and some rows have none.

v_call: TRBV6-1
clone_size: once
d_call: NA
j_call: TRBJ2-3
cdr3_nt: TGTGCCAGCAGTGACGTCGTCACTCGGGATACGCAGTATTTT
cdr3_aa: CASSDVVTRDTQYF

v_call: TRBV19
clone_size: few
d_call: NA
j_call: TRBJ1-1
cdr3_nt: TGTGCCAGTAGTATAGGCCAGGGTGAAGCTTTCTTT
cdr3_aa: CASSIGQGEAFF

v_call: TRBV6-5
clone_size: NA
d_call: TRBD2
j_call: TRBJ2-7
cdr3_nt: TGTGCCAGCAGTAGATCCGGGACTAGCTTAAGCGAGCAGTACTTC
cdr3_aa: CASSRSGTSLSEQYF

v_call: TRBV19
clone_size: NA
d_call: NA
j_call: TRBJ1-5
cdr3_nt: TGTGCCAGTAGTATGGGGCAGGGCAATCAGCCCCAGCATTTT
cdr3_aa: CASSMGQGNQPQHF

v_call: TRBV12-5
clone_size: NA
d_call: TRBD2
j_call: TRBJ2-2
cdr3_nt: TGTGCTAGTGCCCGTCGGGGGGAAGGCACCGGGGAGCTGTTTTTT
cdr3_aa: CASARRGEGTGELFF

v_call: TRBV19
clone_size: NA
d_call: TRBD1
j_call: TRBJ1-4
cdr3_nt: TGTGCCAGCGGCAGGGGGCTTCGGGAAAAACTGTTTTTT
cdr3_aa: CASGRGLREKLFF

v_call: TRBV19
clone_size: NA
d_call: NA
j_call: TRBJ1-1
cdr3_nt: TGTGCCAGTAATCAGGGGCCACACACTGAAGCTTTCTTT
cdr3_aa: CASNQGPHTEAFF

v_call: TRBV6-5
clone_size: NA
d_call: TRBD1
j_call: TRBJ1-2
cdr3_nt: TGTGCCAGCAGTTTGTCCGGGACAGCCTCTAACTATGGCTACACCTTC
cdr3_aa: CASSLSGTASNYGYTF

v_call: TRBV5-4
clone_size: NA
d_call: TRBD2
j_call: TRBJ2-1
cdr3_nt: TGTGCCAGCAGCTGGGGCCTTGGGGCGGGGGGGTCCTACAATGAGCAGTTCTTC
cdr3_aa: CASSWGLGAGGSYNEQFF

v_call: TRBV20-1
clone_size: NA
d_call: NA
j_call: TRBJ2-2
cdr3_nt: TGCAGTGCTGAGGGTGGCGGGGAGCTGTTTTTT
cdr3_aa: CSAEGGGELFF

v_call: TRBV30
clone_size: NA
d_call: NA
j_call: TRBJ1-2
cdr3_nt: TGTGCCTGGAGTGTACAGGAGAACTATGGCTACACCTTC
cdr3_aa: CAWSVQENYGYTF

v_call: TRBV7-2
clone_size: NA
d_call: TRBD2
j_call: TRBJ2-1
cdr3_nt: TGTGCCAGCAGCCACCAGCGGGGGATGGTCGATGAGCAGTTCTTC
cdr3_aa: CASSHQRGMVDEQFF

v_call: TRBV4-1
clone_size: NA
d_call: TRBD1
j_call: TRBJ2-7
cdr3_nt: TGCGCCAGCAGCCAAGATGATGGGACAGCGTCCCACGAGCAGTACTTC
cdr3_aa: CASSQDDGTASHEQYF

v_call: TRBV2
clone_size: NA
d_call: NA
j_call: TRBJ1-1
cdr3_nt: TGTGCCAGCAGTGGTCGCGGAGCTTTCTTT
cdr3_aa: CASSGRGAFF

v_call: TRBV14
clone_size: NA
d_call: NA
j_call: TRBJ2-2
cdr3_nt: TGTGCCAGCAACCACATGCTCACCGGGGAGCTGTTTTTT
cdr3_aa: CASNHMLTGELFF

v_call: TRBV27
clone_size: NA
d_call: TRBD1
j_call: TRBJ1-6
cdr3_nt: TGTGCCAGCAGGGAGACAGGGCGTCTCTATAATTCACCCCTCCACTTT
cdr3_aa: CASRETGRLYNSPLHF

v_call: TRBV20-1
clone_size: NA
d_call: NA
j_call: TRBJ2-1
cdr3_nt: TGCAGTGCTAGCGGGGGAGTTGAGCAGTTCTTC
cdr3_aa: CSASGGVEQFF

v_call: TRBV4-2
clone_size: NA
d_call: NA
j_call: TRBJ2-1
cdr3_nt: TGTGCCAGCAGCCAAGAGGCTCGTGCTCTCTCCTACAATGAGCAGTTCTTC
cdr3_aa: CASSQEARALSYNEQFF

v_call: TRBV4-1
clone_size: NA
d_call: TRBD2
j_call: TRBJ2-1
cdr3_nt: TGCGCCAGCAGCCAAGATCGGACTAGGTGGGTTGTCAATGAGCAGTTCTTC
cdr3_aa: CASSQDRTRWVVNEQFF

v_call: TRBV5-1
clone_size: few
d_call: NA
j_call: TRBJ2-3
cdr3_nt: TGCGCCAGCAGCGTAGACTCCTCAGATACGCAGTATTTT
cdr3_aa: CASSVDSSDTQYF

v_call: TRBV29-1
clone_size: NA
d_call: TRBD1
j_call: TRBJ1-4
cdr3_nt: TGCAGCGTTGTGGCCAGGGGGCCCAATGAAAAACTGTTTTTT
cdr3_aa: CSVVARGPNEKLFF

v_call: TRBV30
clone_size: NA
d_call: NA
j_call: TRBJ1-5
cdr3_nt: TGTGCCTGGAGTAAGGAAACTTGGAGAGAGCCCCAGCATTTT
cdr3_aa: CAWSKETWREPQHF

v_call: TRBV6-5
clone_size: once
d_call: NA
j_call: TRBJ2-2
cdr3_nt: TGTGCCAGCAGTTACCATGGATCGAACACCGGGGAGCTGTTTTTT
cdr3_aa: CASSYHGSNTGELFF

v_call: TRBV19
clone_size: NA
d_call: NA
j_call: TRBJ2-7
cdr3_nt: TGTGCCAGTAGCGGCCCCCGGGACGCAGAACAGTACTTC
cdr3_aa: CASSGPRDAEQYF

v_call: TRBV5-1
clone_size: NA
d_call: NA
j_call: TRBJ2-1
cdr3_nt: TGCGCCAGCAGCTTGGCGGGGCAACGTTACAATGAGCAGTTCTTC
cdr3_aa: CASSLAGQRYNEQFF

v_call: TRBV6-5
clone_size: few
d_call: NA
j_call: TRBJ2-2
cdr3_nt: TGTGCCAGCAGTTACCCAGGGGCGGGGTCCGGGGAGCTGTTTTTT
cdr3_aa: CASSYPGAGSGELFF

v_call: TRBV7-9
clone_size: NA
d_call: TRBD1
j_call: TRBJ1-4
cdr3_nt: TGTGCCAGCAGCCGACAGGGGTCTAATGAAAAACTGTTTTTT
cdr3_aa: CASSRQGSNEKLFF

v_call: TRBV19
clone_size: NA
d_call: NA
j_call: TRBJ2-2
cdr3_nt: TGTGCCAGTACCGCTGGGGATGCGAACACCGGGGAGCTGTTTTTT
cdr3_aa: CASTAGDANTGELFF

v_call: TRBV30
clone_size: NA
d_call: TRBD1
j_call: TRBJ2-2
cdr3_nt: TGTGCCTGGAGTAGGGCGGGACAGGGGTCCAACACCGGGGAGCTGTTTTTT
cdr3_aa: CAWSRAGQGSNTGELFF

v_call: TRBV9
clone_size: NA
d_call: NA
j_call: TRBJ2-6
cdr3_nt: TGTGCCAGCAGTGTCTCCGGCGGACAGATAACCTCTGGGGCCAACGTCCTGACTTTC
cdr3_aa: CASSVSGGQITSGANVLTF

v_call: TRBV4-1
clone_size: NA
d_call: NA
j_call: TRBJ1-1
cdr3_nt: TGCGCCAGCAGCCAGGCTCGGGGGGGGAACACTGAAGCTTTCTTT
cdr3_aa: CASSQARGGNTEAFF

v_call: TRBV6-5
clone_size: NA
d_call: TRBD1
j_call: TRBJ2-7
cdr3_nt: TGTGCCAGCAGTACGGACAGGGGTAGGGGCGAGCAGTACTTC
cdr3_aa: CASSTDRGRGEQYF

v_call: TRBV7-6
clone_size: NA
d_call: TRBD1
j_call: TRBJ2-2
cdr3_nt: TGTGCCAGCAGCGACCGGGACAGCAACACCGGGGAGCTGTTTTTT
cdr3_aa: CASSDRDSNTGELFF

v_call: TRBV10-3
clone_size: once
d_call: TRBD1
j_call: TRBJ2-7
cdr3_nt: TGTGCCATCAGTGAGACAGGGACAGCCTACGAGCAGTACTTC
cdr3_aa: CAISETGTAYEQYF

v_call: TRBV7-9
clone_size: NA
d_call: NA
j_call: TRBJ1-2
cdr3_nt: TGTGCCAGCAGCCACTCGGGGTCAGAATATGGCTACACCTTC
cdr3_aa: CASSHSGSEYGYTF

v_call: TRBV7-8
clone_size: medium-sized
d_call: NA
j_call: TRBJ2-7
cdr3_nt: TGTGCCAGCAGCCAGATGGTTGGTAGCTACGAGCAGTACTTC
cdr3_aa: CASSQMVGSYEQYF

v_call: TRBV2
clone_size: NA
d_call: NA
j_call: TRBJ1-1
cdr3_nt: TGTGCCAGCTCGCTCCAGAACACTGAAGCTTTCTTT
cdr3_aa: CASSLQNTEAFF

v_call: TRBV27
clone_size: NA
d_call: TRBD1
j_call: TRBJ1-1
cdr3_nt: TGTGCCAGCGTCCGACAGGGGAACACTGAAGCTTTCTTT
cdr3_aa: CASVRQGNTEAFF

v_call: TRBV7-9
clone_size: NA
d_call: NA
j_call: TRBJ1-3
cdr3_nt: TGTGCCAGCAGCCGTCGTGGGGGGAGATCTGGAAACACCATATATTTT
cdr3_aa: CASSRRGGRSGNTIYF

v_call: TRBV6-5
clone_size: NA
d_call: NA
j_call: TRBJ1-3
cdr3_nt: TGTGCCAGCAGTTACGACAGAACTTCTGGAAACACCATATATTTT
cdr3_aa: CASSYDRTSGNTIYF

v_call: TRBV11-2
clone_size: NA
d_call: NA
j_call: TRBJ1-6
cdr3_nt: TGTGCCAGCAGCTCGACACTATCAAATTCACCCCTCCACTTT
cdr3_aa: CASSSTLSNSPLHF

v_call: TRBV4-2
clone_size: NA
d_call: TRBD2
j_call: TRBJ2-5
cdr3_nt: TGTGCCAGCAGCCAAACTAGCGGGGGGCCCTTTGAGACCCAGTACTTC
cdr3_aa: CASSQTSGGPFETQYF

v_call: TRBV6-5
clone_size: NA
d_call: TRBD2
j_call: TRBJ2-7
cdr3_nt: TGTGCCAGCAGTTACGGGAGGGCCGACGAGCAGTACTTC
cdr3_aa: CASSYGRADEQYF

v_call: TRBV6-5
clone_size: NA
d_call: NA
j_call: TRBJ1-5
cdr3_nt: TGTGCCAGCAAGCCAGGGGGCAATCAGCCCCAGCATTTT
cdr3_aa: CASKPGGNQPQHF

v_call: TRBV6-1
clone_size: NA
d_call: NA
j_call: TRBJ1-1
cdr3_nt: TGTGCCAGCAGTGAAGTACAGGGAACTGAAGCTTTCTTT
cdr3_aa: CASSEVQGTEAFF

v_call: TRBV30
clone_size: NA
d_call: NA
j_call: TRBJ2-7
cdr3_nt: TGTGCCTGGAGCCGGGGAGTTTACAGGGGGGGCTCCTACGAGCAGTACTTC
cdr3_aa: CAWSRGVYRGGSYEQYF

v_call: TRBV7-2
clone_size: NA
d_call: TRBD1
j_call: TRBJ1-2
cdr3_nt: TGTGCCAGCAGCCGCCACCTCGCAGGGGGTAAAGAGTATGGCTACACCTTC
cdr3_aa: CASSRHLAGGKEYGYTF

v_call: TRBV7-8
clone_size: NA
d_call: TRBD1
j_call: TRBJ2-7
cdr3_nt: TGTGCCAGCAGCTCCGGGACAGGGTACGAGCAGTACTTC
cdr3_aa: CASSSGTGYEQYF

v_call: TRBV5-1
clone_size: few
d_call: TRBD1
j_call: TRBJ1-4
cdr3_nt: TGCGCCAGCAGCGGTGGACAGGCGGGCGAAAAACTGTTTTTT
cdr3_aa: CASSGGQAGEKLFF

v_call: TRBV10-3
clone_size: NA
d_call: NA
j_call: TRBJ1-1
cdr3_nt: TGTGCCATCAGAGAGTGGGGGGGGAGGAACACTGAAGCTTTCTTT
cdr3_aa: CAIREWGGRNTEAFF

v_call: TRBV5-6
clone_size: few
d_call: NA
j_call: TRBJ2-7
cdr3_nt: TGTGCCAGCGGAATGGCAGAGGGAGAGCAGTACTTC
cdr3_aa: CASGMAEGEQYF

v_call: TRBV4-1
clone_size: few
d_call: NA
j_call: TRBJ2-3
cdr3_nt: TGCGCCAGCAGCCAAGGTATCCGGGGGGCCACAGATACGCAGTATTTT
cdr3_aa: CASSQGIRGATDTQYF

v_call: TRBV30
clone_size: NA
d_call: NA
j_call: TRBJ1-1
cdr3_nt: TGTGCCTGGAGTGTAACGGTGAACACTGAAGCTTTCTTT
cdr3_aa: CAWSVTVNTEAFF

v_call: TRBV5-1
clone_size: once
d_call: TRBD1
j_call: TRBJ1-2
cdr3_nt: TGCGCCAGCAGCTTATACAGGGGAGCGGGCTACACCTTC
cdr3_aa: CASSLYRGAGYTF

v_call: TRBV6-1
clone_size: NA
d_call: NA
j_call: TRBJ1-5
cdr3_nt: TGTGCCAGCAGTGGAGGGGCCCCCAATCAGCCCCAGCATTTT
cdr3_aa: CASSGGAPNQPQHF

v_call: TRBV30
clone_size: NA
d_call: NA
j_call: TRBJ2-7
cdr3_nt: TGTGCCTGGATGGTCAGGGACTACGAGCAGTACTTC
cdr3_aa: CAWMVRDYEQYF

v_call: TRBV19
clone_size: NA
d_call: NA
j_call: TRBJ1-4
cdr3_nt: TGTGCCAGTTGGTCCAGGGGACATGAAAAACTGTTTTTT
cdr3_aa: CASWSRGHEKLFF

v_call: TRBV19
clone_size: NA
d_call: TRBD1
j_call: TRBJ1-2
cdr3_nt: TGTGCCAGCTTCAGCCGGGACAGGGGAAGTGGCTACACCTTC
cdr3_aa: CASFSRDRGSGYTF

v_call: TRBV30
clone_size: once
d_call: TRBD1
j_call: TRBJ1-6
cdr3_nt: TGTGCCTGGAGTCTACGGGACAGAGATAATTCACCCCTCCACTTT
cdr3_aa: CAWSLRDRDNSPLHF